This TCR beta chain came from a study of blood T cell repertoires in COVID-19. Looking at the study overall: Acute-phase and convalescent COVID-19 samples originated in the United States, Italy and Spain. Sources were T cells, B-cell-depleted T cells, or PBMCs; the material itself was cDNA or gDNA.

Authors' analysis steps: It was from reference gene primer amplification that nucleated cell counts were estimated. Clones were sequenced by immunoSEQ multiplex PCR, and TCRdb holds only the in-frame ones, with some missing. That table is the source of V, J and clone size, and D and trimming were worked out from the DNA. The table records some 380,000 clones, 90% of them present only once. Sequencing was performed on peripheral blood. The clonotype was recovered from a man between 18 and 29 years old with active or convalescent COVID-19.

CDR3 protein: CASSLGGTVSYLNYGYTF. The DNA for the CDR3 is TGTGCCAGCAGCTTAGGGGGGACAGTCTCTTATCTTAACTATGGCTACACCTTC. The chain joins TRBV7-2 to TRBJ1-2, with 7 bases identical to TRBD1. This CDR3 comprises 18 residues. The ends lost 1 base at V and 1 base at J; junction bases unmatched: 12. CDR1 and CDR2 (germline): SGHTA, FQGNSA.